Listed below are T cell receptor beta chains from one sample, sequenced in a study of CD8 T cells in ankylosing spondylitis. TCRdb ran MiXCR on the 5' RACE reads and lists one entry per CDR3 protein. This sample has more than 400,000 distinct CDR3 sequences; over 4% occur once, and the top ten carry roughly 3.5%. Sequenced input: blood, either unsorted or a sorted T cell fraction (not recorded which). The receptors stem from a male donor with ankylosing spondylitis. Both conserved end residues are part of each CDR3. A D gene is named only where the DNA matches it firmly. Clone size is shown for a subset of rows, as once, few, many or a class of expanded clone.

d_call	v_call	clone_size	j_call	cdr3_nt	cdr3_aa
NA	TRBV2	many	TRBJ1-1	TGTGCCAGCAGTGTGTTAGGGACGGCCGCTTCGAACACTGAAGCTTTCTTT	CASSVLGTAASNTEAFF
TRBD1	TRBV27	many	TRBJ2-1	TGTGCCAGCAGTATCAGGGGGAGTGAGCAGTTCTTC	CASSIRGSEQFF
NA	TRBV6-1	many	TRBJ1-2	TGTGCCAGCAGTGAAGAGGGATCAAACTATGGCTACACCTTC	CASSEEGSNYGYTF
TRBD2	TRBV7-9	many	TRBJ2-2	TGTGCCAGCAGCACGCGACTAGCGGGAAGTGGAACCGGGGAGCTGTTTTTT	CASSTRLAGSGTGELFF
TRBD2	TRBV25-1	many	TRBJ2-7	TGTGCCAGCAGTGAATATGCGGGGGATCACGAGCAGTACTTC	CASSEYAGDHEQYF
TRBD1	TRBV7-9	many	TRBJ2-2	TGTGCCAGCAGCCCAACCCCGGGACAGGGCGACACCGGGGAGCTGTTTTTT	CASSPTPGQGDTGELFF
TRBD2	TRBV5-1	NA	TRBJ2-3	TGCGCCAGCAGCACGGGGACTAGCCCGGATGATACGCAGTATTTT	CASSTGTSPDDTQYF
NA	TRBV12-3/TRBV12-4	many	TRBJ1-2	TGTGCCAGCTTACAGGCTCCTAGTGGCTACACCTTC	CASLQAPSGYTF
TRBD2	TRBV12-3/TRBV12-4	many	TRBJ2-5	TGTGCCAGCAGTCCGACCGGACTAGTTCAAGAGACCCAGTACTTC	CASSPTGLVQETQYF
NA	TRBV29-1	many	TRBJ2-1	TGCAGCGTTGTCGGGCGGGTTAGGGATGAGCAGTTCTTC	CSVVGRVRDEQFF
NA	TRBV12-3/TRBV12-4	many	TRBJ1-5	TGTGCCAGCAGGGGACCCGGGACAACTTATCAGCCCCAGCATTTT	CASRGPGTTYQPQHF
NA	TRBV4-2	many	TRBJ2-3	TGTGCCAGCAGTCCCTTAAGGGGCACAGATACGCAGTATTTT	CASSPLRGTDTQYF
TRBD1	TRBV27	many	TRBJ1-4	TGTGCCAGCAGTTCACCCGCGGGACAGGGACGACTAAGTAATGAAAAACTGTTTTTT	CASSSPAGQGRLSNEKLFF
TRBD2	TRBV18	few	TRBJ2-1	TGTGCCAGCTCACCACTCACGATAGCGGGAGACTCCTACAATGAGCAGTTCTTC	CASSPLTIAGDSYNEQFF
NA	TRBV29-1	many	TRBJ2-3	TGCAGCCTCAGGGGATTAGGAGATACGCAGTATTTT	CSLRGLGDTQYF
TRBD1	TRBV7-9	few	TRBJ1-3	TGTGCCAGCGAAGGGGACAGCTCTGGAAACACCATATATTTT	CASEGDSSGNTIYF
NA	TRBV2	NA	TRBJ2-7	TGTGCCAGCAGTGTGGTCAGGATACTCTACGAGCAGTACTTC	CASSVVRILYEQYF
NA	TRBV20-1	NA	TRBJ2-1	TGCACCCCCGCGGTCGGGTCCCAGGATGAGCAGTTCTTC	CTPAVGSQDEQFF
NA	TRBV7-2	many	TRBJ2-2	TGTGCCAGCAGCTTAGACCCTTACACCGGGGAGCTGTTTTTT	CASSLDPYTGELFF
NA	TRBV4-3	many	TRBJ2-1	TGCGCCAGCAGCCAAGAAAGGCTAACCCTCGGGAGCTCCTACAATGAGCAGTTCTTC	CASSQERLTLGSSYNEQFF
NA	TRBV5-1	few	TRBJ1-2	TGCGCCAGCAGCCCCACAGTCGGCTATGGCTACACCTTC	CASSPTVGYGYTF
TRBD1	TRBV28	few	TRBJ2-5	TGTGCCAGCAGCATGGGACAGGGGGGATGGTACGAGACCCAGTACTTC	CASSMGQGGWYETQYF
NA	TRBV20-1	NA	TRBJ2-3	TGCAGTGCCATAGGAGGCGGTTCTAGCACAGATACGCAGTATTTT	CSAIGGGSSTDTQYF
TRBD1	TRBV27	many	TRBJ1-2	TGTGCCAGCAGTTTGGGGAGGGACAGACTGAACTATGGCTACACCTTC	CASSLGRDRLNYGYTF
NA	TRBV6-5	many	TRBJ1-2	TGTGCCAGCAGTTACGATGGGGGCTATGGCTACACCTTC	CASSYDGGYGYTF
NA	TRBV6-1	many	TRBJ1-2	TGTGCCAGCAGACAAGGGACGGACTATGGCTACACCTTC	CASRQGTDYGYTF
NA	TRBV7-2	few	TRBJ2-7	TGTGCCAGCAGCTTACTCGGGGACGCGGCCTACGAGCAGTACTTC	CASSLLGDAAYEQYF
NA	TRBV9	many	TRBJ2-3	TGTGCCAGCAGCGTAGTTGGGTCCAGCACAGATACGCAGTATTTT	CASSVVGSSTDTQYF
NA	TRBV4-3	NA	TRBJ2-1	TGCGCCAGCAGCCAAGACTGGTCGGAGCAGTTCTTC	CASSQDWSEQFF
NA	TRBV5-1	many	TRBJ1-1	TGCGCCAGCAGCTTGCGCCTGGACGAGGGTGGCACTGAAGCTTTCTTT	CASSLRLDEGGTEAFF
TRBD2	TRBV7-2	many	TRBJ2-3	TGTGCCAGCAGCCGATGGGCTAGCGGTAGCACAGATACGCAGTATTTT	CASSRWASGSTDTQYF
TRBD2	TRBV7-2	many	TRBJ2-1	TGTGCCAGCAGCTTAACTAGCGCGAATCAAGTGTTCTTC	CASSLTSANQVFF
TRBD1	TRBV7-9	many	TRBJ1-2	TGTGCCAGCAGCTTAGGGGGGACAGCGCGAGCTAACTATGGCTACACCTTC	CASSLGGTARANYGYTF
NA	TRBV9	many	TRBJ1-1	TGTGCCAGCAGCGCTGGGGAAGGGAGGGGATGGGGCACTGAAGCTTTCTTT	CASSAGEGRGWGTEAFF
TRBD2	TRBV7-9	many	TRBJ2-7	TGTGCCAGCAGCTTTGGTAGCGGGAGCTCCTACGAGCAGTACTTC	CASSFGSGSSYEQYF
TRBD1	TRBV12-3/TRBV12-4	many	TRBJ1-2	TGTGCCAGCAGTCTTGGGACAGGGGGTAACTATGGCTACACCTTC	CASSLGTGGNYGYTF
TRBD2	TRBV6-1	few	TRBJ2-2	TGTGCCACCTCTCGGGGGGGGCGCACCGGGGAGCTGTTTTTT	CATSRGGRTGELFF
TRBD1	TRBV20-1	many	TRBJ2-2	TGCAGTGCTAGAGGGGACAGGGGGCGCCCCGGGGAGCTGTTTTTT	CSARGDRGRPGELFF
TRBD1	TRBV3-1	few	TRBJ2-3	TGTGCCAGCAGCCAAGATCCGGGACAGAAGGCAGATACGCAGTATTTT	CASSQDPGQKADTQYF
NA	TRBV4-1	many	TRBJ1-1	TGCGCCAGCAGCCATAATCTAGCAGGGAGGCGTTTGGGCACTGAAGCTTTCTTT	CASSHNLAGRRLGTEAFF
NA	TRBV4-3	many	TRBJ2-7	TGCGCCAGCAGCCAGATGGGGATCGGAAGGGACGAGCAGTACTTC	CASSQMGIGRDEQYF
NA	TRBV10-2	many	TRBJ1-1	TGCGCCAGCAGTGACTGGACGGTGAACACTGAAGCTTTCTTT	CASSDWTVNTEAFF
NA	TRBV5-5	NA	TRBJ1-3	TGTGCCAGCAGCCCGCTCGGACACGACTCCTCTGGAAACACCATATATTTT	CASSPLGHDSSGNTIYF
NA	TRBV7-2	many	TRBJ1-6	TGTGCCAGCAGCTCGGCCTGGGACCCTACCGACTCACCCCTCCACTTT	CASSSAWDPTDSPLHF
NA	TRBV30	few	TRBJ1-1	TGTGCCTGGAGTGTATCCCCTGAAGCTTTCTTT	CAWSVSPEAFF
NA	TRBV4-3	many	TRBJ2-2	TGCGCCAGCAGCCAAGAACCTGCCGGGGAGCTGTTTTTT	CASSQEPAGELFF
TRBD1	TRBV5-6	NA	TRBJ2-3	TGTGCCAGCAGCTTGGAGACAGGGATGATCACAGATACGCAGTATTTT	CASSLETGMITDTQYF
NA	TRBV12-3/TRBV12-4	many	TRBJ1-5	TGTGCCAGCAGTTTAGGGCAGATCTATAGCAATCAGCCCCAGCATTTT	CASSLGQIYSNQPQHF
NA	TRBV10-1	many	TRBJ1-5	TGCGCCAGCAGTTTGGGCCGGTGGCAGCCCCAGCATTTT	CASSLGRWQPQHF
TRBD1	TRBV29-1	many	TRBJ2-3	TGCAGCGTCTCACAGGGGGGAGATACGCAGTATTTT	CSVSQGGDTQYF
NA	TRBV4-2	many	TRBJ2-3	TGTGCCAGCAGCCAAGTCAGGGCGAGATCAACAGATACGCAGTATTTT	CASSQVRARSTDTQYF
NA	TRBV27	many	TRBJ2-1	TGTGCCAGCAGCTTCAGTTACGGGGAGCACTCCGATGAGCAGTTCTTC	CASSFSYGEHSDEQFF
NA	TRBV29-1	many	TRBJ1-1	TGCAGCGTTGGCAACTTTAGGAACACTGAAGCTTTCTTT	CSVGNFRNTEAFF